This T cell receptor (beta chain) was captured in a study of T cell responses to AZD1222 COVID-19 vaccine. Overall study context: Whether given at about 4 or about 12 weeks, second doses were pooled. Study-wide points: Every sample of the repertoires postdated the peak T cell response. Donors in the cohort were predominantly white British and more often female, and clonal diversity was possibly underestimated.

CDR1 and CDR2 (germline): SGHTS, YDEGEE. V shed 3 bases and J 4 bases; nucleotides not matched to a gene: 5. The CDR3 extends over 14 amino acids. The protocol was immunoSEQ multiplex PCR, while the TCRdb copy is restricted to in-frame clones and leaves out a portion. The data contain 160,000 or so clones, around nine tenths of them singletons. A note on this clone: Its antigen is currently unknown.

The rearrangement joins TRBV5-8 to TRBJ2-3; TRBD1 aligns across 7 bases. The sequence was collected from an adult in good health. The sample was peripheral blood, taken on day 0 of AZD1222 vaccination. The DNA for the CDR3 is TGTGCCAGCAGCTCCCGACAGGGAGCAGATACGCAGTATTTT. Translating it yields CASSSRQGADTQYF.